Sequencing of this T cell receptor (beta chain) was carried out in a study of blood T cell repertoires in COVID-19. Study information: Acute and convalescent COVID-19 samples came from the United States, Italy and Spain. From T cells, B-cell-depleted T cells, or PBMCs came the material, which was cDNA or gDNA.

CDR1 is SGDLS and CDR2 is YYNGEE in the germline V gene. The CDR3 has 14 amino acids. Trimming cost V 2 bases and J 4 bases, with 12 bases left between them. Authors' data handling: Amplifying reference gene primers gave estimates of nucleated cell counts. Using immunoSEQ multiplex PCR, the repertoire was profiled, and TCRdb retains in-frame clones only, with some absent. That table furnishes V, J and clone size, whereas the DNA furnished D and trimming. The sample holds 200,000 to 250,000 clones; around four fifths are singletons and the top ten take under 4.5%. The source of this sequence is a man between 50 and 59 years old with acute or convalescent COVID-19. The chain carries TRBV9 and TRBJ1-2; a possible D gene is TRBD1 (6 bases). Source material: peripheral blood. The CDR3 sequence: CASSVRDISYGYTF. CDR3 bases: TGTGCCAGCAGCGTCCGGGACATAAGCTATGGCTACACCTTC. The complete variable domain, with remaining parts taken from reference TRBV9 and TRBJ1-2, reads DSGVTQTPKHLITATGQRVTLRCSPRSGDLSVYWYQQSLDQGLQFLIQYYNGEERAKGNILERFSAQQFPDLHSELNLSSLELGDSALYFCASSVRDISYGYTFGSGTRLTVV.